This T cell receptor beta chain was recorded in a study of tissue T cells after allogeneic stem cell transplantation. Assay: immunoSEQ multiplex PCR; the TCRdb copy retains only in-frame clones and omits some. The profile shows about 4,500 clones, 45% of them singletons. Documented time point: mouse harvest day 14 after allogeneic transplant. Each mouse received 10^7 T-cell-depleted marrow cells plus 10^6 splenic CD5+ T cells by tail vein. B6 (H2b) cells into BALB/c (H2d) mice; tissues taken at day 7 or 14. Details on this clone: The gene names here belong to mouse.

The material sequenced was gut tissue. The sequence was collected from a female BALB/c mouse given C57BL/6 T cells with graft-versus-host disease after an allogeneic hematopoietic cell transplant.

The CDR3 reads CASSSAGANERLFF. The CDR3 bases that were read are TGTGCCAGCAGCTCCGCAGGGGCCAACGAAAGATTATTT. The gene calls are TRBV3 and TRBJ1-4; D perhaps matches TRBD1 (6 bases). The read stops 1 residue short of the end of the CDR3; the missing end is completed from the germline J gene. Germline V gene data show CDR1 as SNHLY and CDR2 as FYNGKV (reference sequence). V was trimmed by 4 bases and J by 3 bases, leaving 9 bases between them. This CDR3 is built from 14 residues.